This record covers a single T cell receptor beta chain. This entry belongs to a study of control samples from healthy donors and cancer patients. Profiling relied on immunoSEQ multiplex PCR, and the TCRdb table lists in-frame clones only, not all of them. The top ten clones hold roughly 1.6% of a sample with some 200,000 clones, over 90% of them seen once. V dropped 1 base and J dropped 7 bases, with 8 bases sitting between them. The CDR3 has 14 amino acids. Germline-derived CDR1 and CDR2 are SNHLY and FYNNEI. This receptor was taken from a man between 45 and 60 years old in good health. The chain links TRBV2 to TRBJ1-6; D not resolved. Specimen: blood. The CDR3 reads CASSEDPNNSPLHF. CDR3 bases: TGTGCCAGCAGTGAAGACCCAAACAATTCACCCCTCCACTTT. The variable domain in full, completed from reference TRBV2 and TRBJ1-6, reads EPEVTQTPSHQVTQMGQEVILRCVPISNHLYFYWYRQILGQKVEFLVSFYNNEISEKSEIFDDQFSVERPDGSNFTLKIRSTKLEDSAMYFCASSEDPNNSPLHFGNGTRLTVT.